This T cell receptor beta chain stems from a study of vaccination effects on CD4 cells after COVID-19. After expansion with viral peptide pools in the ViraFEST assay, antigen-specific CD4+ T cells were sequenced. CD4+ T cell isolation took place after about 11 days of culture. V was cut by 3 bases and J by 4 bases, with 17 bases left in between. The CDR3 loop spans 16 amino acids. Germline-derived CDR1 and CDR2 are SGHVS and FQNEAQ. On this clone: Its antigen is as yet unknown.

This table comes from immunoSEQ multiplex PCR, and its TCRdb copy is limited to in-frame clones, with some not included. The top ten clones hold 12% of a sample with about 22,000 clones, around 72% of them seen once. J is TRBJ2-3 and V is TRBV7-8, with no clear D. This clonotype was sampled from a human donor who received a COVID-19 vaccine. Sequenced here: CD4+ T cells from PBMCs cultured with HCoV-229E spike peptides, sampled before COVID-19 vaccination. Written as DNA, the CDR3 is TGTGCCAGCAGCTTGAATGGCTGGGGAAACTCAGATACGCAGTATTTT. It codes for CASSLNGWGNSDTQYF.